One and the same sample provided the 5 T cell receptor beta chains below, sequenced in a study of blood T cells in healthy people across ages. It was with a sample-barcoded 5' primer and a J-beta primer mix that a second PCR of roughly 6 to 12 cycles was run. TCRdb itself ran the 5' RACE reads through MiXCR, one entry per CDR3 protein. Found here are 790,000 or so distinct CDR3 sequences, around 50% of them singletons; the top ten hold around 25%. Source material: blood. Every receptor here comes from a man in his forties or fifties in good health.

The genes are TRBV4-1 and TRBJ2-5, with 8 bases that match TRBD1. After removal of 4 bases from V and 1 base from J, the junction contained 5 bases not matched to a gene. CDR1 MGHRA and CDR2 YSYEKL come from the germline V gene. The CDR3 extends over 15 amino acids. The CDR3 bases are TGCGCCAGCAGCCGGTTGGACAGGGCCCAAGAGACCCAGTACTTC. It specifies CASSRLDRAQETQYF.

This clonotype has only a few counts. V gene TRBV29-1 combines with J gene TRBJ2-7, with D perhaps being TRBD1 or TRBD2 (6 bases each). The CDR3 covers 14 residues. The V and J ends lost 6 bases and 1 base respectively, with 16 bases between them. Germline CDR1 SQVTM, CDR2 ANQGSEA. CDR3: CSVGGLGASYEQYF. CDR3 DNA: TGCAGCGTGGGGGGTTTGGGGGCATCCTACGAGCAGTACTTC.

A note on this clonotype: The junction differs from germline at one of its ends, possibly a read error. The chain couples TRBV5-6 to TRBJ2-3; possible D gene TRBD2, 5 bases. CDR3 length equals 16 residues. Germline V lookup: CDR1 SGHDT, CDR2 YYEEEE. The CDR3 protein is CASSFLTTTGTDTQYF. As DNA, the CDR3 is TGCGCCAGCAGCTTCCTTACCACGACGGGGACAGATACGCAGTATTTT. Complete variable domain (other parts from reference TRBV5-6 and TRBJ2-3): DAGVTQSPTHLIKTRGQQVTLRCSPKSGHDTVSWYQQALGQGPQFIFQYYEEEERQRGNFPDRFSGHQFPNYSSELNVNALLLGDSALYLCASSFLTTTGTDTQYFGPGTRLTVL.

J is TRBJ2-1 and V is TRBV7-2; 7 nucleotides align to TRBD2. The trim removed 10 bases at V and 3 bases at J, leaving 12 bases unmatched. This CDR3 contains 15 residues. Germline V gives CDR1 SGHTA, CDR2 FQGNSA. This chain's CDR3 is CATGTGEGYYNEQFF. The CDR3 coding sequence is TGTGCCACTGGAACGGGGGAGGGTTACTACAATGAGCAGTTCTTC.

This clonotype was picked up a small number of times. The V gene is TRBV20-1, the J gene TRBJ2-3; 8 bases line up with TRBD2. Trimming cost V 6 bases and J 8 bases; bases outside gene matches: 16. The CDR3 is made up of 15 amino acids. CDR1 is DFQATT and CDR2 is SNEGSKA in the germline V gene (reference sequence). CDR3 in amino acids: CSARMVGAGGGTQYF. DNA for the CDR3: TGCAGTGCCAGGATGGTCGGTGCGGGAGGAGGTACGCAGTATTTT.